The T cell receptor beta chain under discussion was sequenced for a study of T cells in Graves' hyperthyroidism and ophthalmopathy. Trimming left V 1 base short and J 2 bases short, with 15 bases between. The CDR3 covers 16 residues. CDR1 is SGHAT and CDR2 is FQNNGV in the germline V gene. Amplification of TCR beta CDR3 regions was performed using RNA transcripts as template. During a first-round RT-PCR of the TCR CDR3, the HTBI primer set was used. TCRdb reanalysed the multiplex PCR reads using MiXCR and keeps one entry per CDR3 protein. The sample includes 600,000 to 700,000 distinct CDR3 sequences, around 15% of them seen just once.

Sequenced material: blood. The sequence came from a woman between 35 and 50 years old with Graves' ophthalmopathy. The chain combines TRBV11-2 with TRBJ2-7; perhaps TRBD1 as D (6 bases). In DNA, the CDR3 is TGTGCCAGCAGCTTAGTTGGGGGAGCAGGGGCCTACGAGCAGTACTTC. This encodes CASSLVGGAGAYEQYF.